This entry features one T cell receptor beta chain sequence. This clonotype was seen only a few times. There is no known antigen for this receptor. No much larger clone exists at a distance of one base, and base qualities are not known. The data derive from a study of blood T cells in healthy people across ages (dated by TCRdb to between 2014 and 2017). Regarding the research as a whole: Template switching captured roughly one uniquely barcoded TCR beta cDNA molecule per two T cells in model experiments. The study measured age-related changes in TCR beta repertoire diversity using deep sequencing normalized with unique cDNA molecular identifiers. The donors were divided into four age groups: young (average approximately 17 years), middle-aged (roughly 42), aged (about 60) and long-lived (roughly 86). To avoid experimental bias, donors of different ages were spread randomly across the sequencing lanes. The study analyzed two additional independent replicas of 1 million unique cDNA reads from the same blood draw for two donors, one aged 18 to 30 and one aged 80 or older.

Library method: 5' RACE. The run used an Illumina HiSeq 2500. The second PCR ran for roughly 7 to 11 cycles and used a J-beta primer mix along with a sample-barcoded 5' primer. Each TCR beta cDNA molecule received a unique molecular identifier from a template-switch 5' adaptor carrying 12 random nucleotides. Each sample yielded at least 3 million CDR3-containing paired-end reads. First-strand cDNA synthesis was performed from all RNA using the Mint cDNA synthesis kit, with priming by a TRBC-specific oligonucleotide. Following uracil-DNA glycosylase treatment, a first 18-cycle PCR with universal primers M1SS and BC2_uni_R was performed on all cDNA. The original methods were these. For normalization, 1 million high-quality reads, each with a distinct molecular identifier, were randomly selected from each sample. Reads with shared molecular identifiers were discarded instead of being binned into consensus sequences. CDR3 identification, clonotype clustering and error correction used MiTCR with a Q25 quality threshold and the strictest error-elimination algorithm. A nonparametric unseen species model with Euler transformation was used to estimate lower-bound total TCR beta diversity. TCRdb reanalyzed the raw reads on its own, using fastp at Q25 for trimming and MiXCR for clone calling, and kept in-frame beta chains. When rows share a CDR3 protein, they turn into one entry using the most common DNA and genes. What appears here as the V and J calls and clone size reflects TCRdb's work, not the paper's. This sample gives under 800,000 distinct CDR3 sequences in total; under 25% of them show up just once. The ten largest clonotypes hold more than 3% of the sample.

Donors were 39 systemically healthy Caucasian individuals from Russia aged roughly 6 to 100 years. Approximately 10 milliliters of peripheral blood were collected from each donor into EDTA-treated Vacutainer tubes. Ficoll-Paque density-gradient centrifugation was used to isolate PBMCs, with at least 7 million per sample. Total RNA, at least 6 micrograms per sample, was extracted from PBMCs with Trizol reagent. Naive CD45RAhigh/CD27high T cell percentages were measured by flow cytometry on a PBMC aliquot from every donor. The full study reports these points: Compared with the aged group, more naive CD4+ T cells, fewer expanded clones and increased TCR diversity were shown by the long-lived group, suggesting age selection. The percentage of naive T cells measured by flow cytometry correlated strongly with observed TCR beta diversity. Conclusive comparison of naive and antigen-experienced compartments was prevented by the profiling of bulk unsorted PBMCs. Because the CMV infection status of the donors was unknown, age-related changes in expanded clonotypes may potentially have been confounded. Observed TCR beta diversity per million T cells fell roughly linearly with age, and a significant reduction was already apparent by age approximately 41. Total diversity estimates from one million sequenced T cells were considered lower bounds and underestimates.

The CDR3 contains 13 residues, cysteine and phenylalanine counted. The entry retains the CDR3 DNA only, 39 bases that are in frame from base 1. The germline V gene specifies ENHRY as CDR1 and SYGVKD as CDR2. V is pruned by 6 bases and J by 2 bases, leaving 2 bases of the junction without a gene match. Source material: blood. The sequence links TRBV10-3 to TRBJ2-3; 7 central bases correspond to TRBD2. This TCR was recovered from a man in his 70s in good health. CDR3 loop: CAISREVTDTQYF. The bases read TGTGCCATCAGCCGGGAGGTCACAGATACGCAGTATTTT.